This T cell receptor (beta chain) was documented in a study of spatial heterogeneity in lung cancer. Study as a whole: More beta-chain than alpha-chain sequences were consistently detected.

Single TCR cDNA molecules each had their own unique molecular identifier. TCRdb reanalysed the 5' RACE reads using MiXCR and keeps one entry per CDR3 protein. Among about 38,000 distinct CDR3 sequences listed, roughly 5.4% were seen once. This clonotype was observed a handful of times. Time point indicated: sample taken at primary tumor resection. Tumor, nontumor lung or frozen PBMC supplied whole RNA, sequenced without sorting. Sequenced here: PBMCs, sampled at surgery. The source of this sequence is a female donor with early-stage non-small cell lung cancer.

The CDR3 DNA is TGTGCCAGCGCACCATCGGTGGCTAATGAAAAACTGTTTTTT. Amino acids: CASAPSVANEKLFF. The chain recombines TRBV6-6 with TRBJ1-4; D remains unclear. This CDR3 comprises 14 residues. V was shortened by 8 bases and J by 3 bases, with 13 bases between the two germline ends. Looked up from germline, CDR1 is MNHNY and CDR2 is SVGAGI (reference sequence).